This paragraph reports one TCR beta chain. The antigen it binds to is not known. No base quality values were provided; no much bigger clone lies one nucleotide off. These data belong to a study of OX40 agonist ivuxolimab in advanced cancers. Regarding the study in general: The costimulatory receptor OX40 (CD134) was targeted by ivuxolimab, a fully human IgG2 agonistic monoclonal antibody. Intravenous ivuxolimab was administered to patients every 2 weeks at six dose levels: 0.01, 0.1, 0.3, 1.5, 3 and 10 mg/kg. Of the approximately 54 dose-escalation patients, hepatocellular carcinoma was present in about 20, melanoma in some 15, renal cell carcinoma in 9 and head and neck cancer in 9. A male proportion of 82.7% and a mean age of approximately 60 years, ranging from about 23 to 79, were recorded for the dose-escalation cohort. Prior anti-PD-1, anti-PD-L1 or anti-CTLA-4 therapy was permitted, and checkpoint inhibitors had been received by roughly two fifths of dose-escalation patients. Three dose-escalation patients achieved partial responses, one with hepatocellular carcinoma and two with cutaneous melanoma. Peripheral TCRbeta sequencing aimed to test whether ivuxolimab altered TCR sequence diversity and caused clonal T-cell expansion. The paper describes the monotherapy dose-escalation part (N ≈ 51 patients) of the phase I trial of ivuxolimab. What the research found in general, with its limitations: Low levels of normalized T-cell clonal expansion were also seen in some patients who did not respond. The antigen specificity of the peripheral T cells that underwent clonal expansion was not determined. In the 0.1-3.0 mg/kg groups, partial responders had among the lowest normalized peripheral clonal expansion, particularly in CD8+ T cells. After ivuxolimab, expanded clones were on average more numerous among CD8+ T cells than among CD4+ T cells. At doses of 0.1 to 3.0 mg/kg, clonal expansion of both CD4+ and CD8+ T cells in blood was seen between baseline and week 6.

The trial excluded patients who had a history of autoimmune disease or were on systemic immunosuppression. Peripheral blood for TCR sequencing was collected from all dose cohorts at baseline, on cycle 4 day 1, and on cycle 7 day 1. The samples were taken from a phase I, first-in-human, multicenter, open-label dose-escalation trial of ivuxolimab. Adults with locally advanced or metastatic melanoma, renal cell carcinoma, hepatocellular carcinoma or head and neck squamous cell carcinoma were enrolled in the trial. Before TCR sequencing, CD4+ T cells and CD8+ T cells from peripheral blood were sorted into separate populations. CDR1 MDHEN and CDR2 SYDVKM are derived from the germline V gene. From the cysteine through the phenylalanine, the CDR3 covers 13 amino acids. CDR3 DNA only is kept here, 39 bases in frame from base 1. The trim is 6 bases for V and 8 bases for J, with a gap of 13 bases between the germline ends.

Genomic DNA was extracted from sorted cells for sequencing of the TCRbeta CDR3 region. The immunoSEQ Assay was used for sequencing of TCRbeta CDR3 regions. TCRdb re-hosts the immuneACCESS table, in-frame sequences only. Its copies lack some clones; in the studies checked, an unresolved V gene accounts for under half of them, and the cause for the rest is not known. For this sample the table gives nearly 55,000 clones, of which 84% were detected only once. The ten most abundant clones make up 1.2% of the sample. The clonotype comes from an adult with an advanced solid tumor such as melanoma, head and neck, liver or kidney cancer. The material was CD4+ or CD8+ T cells sorted from blood, obtained in a trial of the OX40 agonist ivuxolimab. The chain is encoded by TRBV28 joined to TRBJ1-4, with the D gene not clear enough to name. The CDR3 in this case is CASSPGRNEKLFF. The DNA sequence is as follows: TGTGCCAGCAGCCCAGGACGTAACGAAAAACTGTTTTTT.